This T cell receptor (beta chain) was identified in a study of CD8 T cells in ankylosing spondylitis. Study-level points and caveats: Disease-linked clones, CD8+, were relatively rare in peripheral blood.

TCRdb redid the calling of the 5' RACE reads with MiXCR, one entry per CDR3 protein. The sample has around 250,000 distinct CDR3 sequences, 30% to 35% seen once. This clonotype was counted between two and nine times. Antigen: not known. Germline lookup yields CDR1 DFQATT and CDR2 SNEGSKA (reference sequence). V shed 5 bases and J shed 5 bases, with 12 bases lying between them. This CDR3 is 12 amino acids long. The specimen was blood, either unsorted or a sorted T cell fraction (not recorded which). This sequence originates from a male donor with ankylosing spondylitis or in good health (not recorded which). The chain uses TRBV20-1 and TRBJ2-5; D is undetermined. CDR3 nucleotide sequence: TGCAGTGCTCCTCTTGCGACGGAGACCCAGTACTTC. Encoded protein: CSAPLATETQYF.